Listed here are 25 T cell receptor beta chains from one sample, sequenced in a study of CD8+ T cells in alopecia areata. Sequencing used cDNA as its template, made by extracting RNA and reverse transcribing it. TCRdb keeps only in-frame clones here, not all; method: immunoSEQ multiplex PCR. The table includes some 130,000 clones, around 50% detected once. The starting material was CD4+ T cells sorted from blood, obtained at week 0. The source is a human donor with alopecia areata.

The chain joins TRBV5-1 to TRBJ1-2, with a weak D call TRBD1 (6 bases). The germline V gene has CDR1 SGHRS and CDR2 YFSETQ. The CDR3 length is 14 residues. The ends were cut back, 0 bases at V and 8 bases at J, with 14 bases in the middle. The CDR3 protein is CASSLAGQRWGYTF. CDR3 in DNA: TGCGCCAGCAGCTTGGCCGGACAGAGGTGGGGCTACACCTTC.

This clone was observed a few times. The CDR3 loop is CAQRGPGGQEQFF. The DNA of the CDR3 is TGTGCCCAACGGGGTCCCGGGGGGCAGGAGCAGTTCTTC. The chain is built from TRBV30 and TRBJ2-1; possible D gene TRBD2, 7 bases. Germline assignment: CDR1 GTSNPN and CDR2 SVGIG (reference sequence). The V and J ends lost 8 bases and 10 bases respectively, with 21 bases between them. The CDR3 is 13 residues long.

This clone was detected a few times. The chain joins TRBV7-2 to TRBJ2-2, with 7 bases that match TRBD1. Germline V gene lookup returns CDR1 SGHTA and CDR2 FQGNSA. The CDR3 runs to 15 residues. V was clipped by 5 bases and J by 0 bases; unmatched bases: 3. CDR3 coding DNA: TGTGCCAGCAGCCCACAGGGGACGAACACCGGGGAGCTGTTTTTT. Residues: CASSPQGTNTGELFF.

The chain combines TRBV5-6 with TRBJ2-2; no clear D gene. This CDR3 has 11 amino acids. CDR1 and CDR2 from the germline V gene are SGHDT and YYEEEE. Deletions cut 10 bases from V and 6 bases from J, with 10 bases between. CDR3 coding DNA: TGTGCCTCTGCTTACGCCGGGGAGCTGTTTTTT. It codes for CASAYAGELFF.

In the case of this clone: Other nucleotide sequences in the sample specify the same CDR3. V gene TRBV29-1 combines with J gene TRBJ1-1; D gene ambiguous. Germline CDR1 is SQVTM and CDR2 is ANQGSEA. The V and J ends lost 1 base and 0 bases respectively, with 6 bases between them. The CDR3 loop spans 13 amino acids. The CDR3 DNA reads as TGCAGCGTTGAAGGTCGATTGAACACTGAAGCTTTCTTT. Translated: CSVEGRLNTEAFF.

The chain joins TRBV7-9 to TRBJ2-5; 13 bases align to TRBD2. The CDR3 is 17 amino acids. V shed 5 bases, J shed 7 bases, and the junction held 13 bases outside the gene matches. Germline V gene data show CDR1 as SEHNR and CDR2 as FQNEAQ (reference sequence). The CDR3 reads CASSLRETSGGSWTQYF. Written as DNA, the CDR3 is TGTGCCAGCAGCCTGCGTGAGACTAGCGGGGGGAGCTGGACCCAGTACTTC.

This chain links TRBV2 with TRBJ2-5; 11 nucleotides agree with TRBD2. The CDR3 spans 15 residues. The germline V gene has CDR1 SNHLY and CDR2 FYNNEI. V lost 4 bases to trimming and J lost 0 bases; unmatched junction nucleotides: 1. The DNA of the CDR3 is TGTGCCAGCAGTGGACTAGCGGGGAACCAAGAGACCCAGTACTTC. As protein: CASSGLAGNQETQYF.

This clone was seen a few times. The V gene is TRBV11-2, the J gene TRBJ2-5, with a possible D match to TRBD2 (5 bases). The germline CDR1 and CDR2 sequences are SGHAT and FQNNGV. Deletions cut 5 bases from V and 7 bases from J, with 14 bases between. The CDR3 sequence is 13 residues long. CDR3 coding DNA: TGTGCCAGCAGCCCCCAGAGGGTAGGGACCCAGTACTTC. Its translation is CASSPQRVGTQYF.

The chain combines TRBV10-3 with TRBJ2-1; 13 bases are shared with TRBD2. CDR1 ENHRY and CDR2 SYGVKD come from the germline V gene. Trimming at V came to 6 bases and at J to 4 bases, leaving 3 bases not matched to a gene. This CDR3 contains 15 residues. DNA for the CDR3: TGTGCCATCAGGGGGACTAGCGGGGTTTACAATGAGCAGTTCTTC. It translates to CAIRGTSGVYNEQFF.

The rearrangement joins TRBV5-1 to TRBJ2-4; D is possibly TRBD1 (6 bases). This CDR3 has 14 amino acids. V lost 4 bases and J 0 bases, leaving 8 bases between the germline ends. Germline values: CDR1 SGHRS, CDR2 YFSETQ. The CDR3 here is CASSLRGAKNIQYF. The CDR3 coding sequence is TGCGCCAGCAGCCTCAGGGGAGCCAAAAACATTCAGTACTTC.

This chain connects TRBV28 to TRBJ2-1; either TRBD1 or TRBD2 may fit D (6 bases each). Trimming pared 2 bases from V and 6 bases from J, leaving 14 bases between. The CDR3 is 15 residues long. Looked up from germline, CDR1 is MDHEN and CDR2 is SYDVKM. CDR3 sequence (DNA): TGTGCCAGCAGTTTAGGGGGGCCCCTTAGCAATGAGCAGTTCTTC. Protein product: CASSLGGPLSNEQFF.

The CDR3 region is CASSLTGGTETQYF. CDR3 DNA sequence: TGTGCCAGCAGCTTGACAGGGGGCACTGAGACCCAGTACTTC. The V and J genes are TRBV5-6 and TRBJ2-5; 9 positions agree with TRBD1. This CDR3 has 14 residues. V was clipped by 1 base and J by 5 bases; unmatched bases: 3. Germline V lookup: CDR1 SGHDT, CDR2 YYEEEE.

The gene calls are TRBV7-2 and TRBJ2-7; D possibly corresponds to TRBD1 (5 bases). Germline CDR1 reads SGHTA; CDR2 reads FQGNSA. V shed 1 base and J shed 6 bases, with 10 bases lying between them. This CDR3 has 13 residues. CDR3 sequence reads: CASSLDGAGEQYF. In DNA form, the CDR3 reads TGTGCCAGCAGCTTAGATGGGGCTGGCGAGCAGTACTTC.

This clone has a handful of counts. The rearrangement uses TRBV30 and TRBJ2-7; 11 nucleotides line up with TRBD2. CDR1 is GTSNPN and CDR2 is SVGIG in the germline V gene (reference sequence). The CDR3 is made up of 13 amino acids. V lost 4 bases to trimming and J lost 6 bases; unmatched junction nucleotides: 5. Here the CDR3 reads CAWTGTSGLEQYF. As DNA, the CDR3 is TGTGCCTGGACCGGGACTAGCGGCCTCGAGCAGTACTTC. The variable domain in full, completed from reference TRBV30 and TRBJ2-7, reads SQTIHQWPATLVQPVGSPLSLECTVEGTSNPNLYWYRQAAGRGLQLLFYSVGIGQISSEVPQNLSASRPQDRQFILSSKKLLLSDSGFYLCAWTGTSGLEQYFGPGTRLTVT.

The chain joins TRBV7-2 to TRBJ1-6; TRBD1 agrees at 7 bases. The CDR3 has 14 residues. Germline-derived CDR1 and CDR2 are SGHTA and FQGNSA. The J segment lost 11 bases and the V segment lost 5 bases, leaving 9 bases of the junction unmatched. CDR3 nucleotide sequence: TGTGCCAGCAGCGCGGACAGGCGAGTGGCACCCCTCCACTTT. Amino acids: CASSADRRVAPLHF.

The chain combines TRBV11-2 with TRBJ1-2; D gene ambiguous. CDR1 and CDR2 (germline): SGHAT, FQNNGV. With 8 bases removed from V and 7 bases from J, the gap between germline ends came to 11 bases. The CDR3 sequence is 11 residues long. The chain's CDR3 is CASGVGGGYTF. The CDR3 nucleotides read TGTGCCAGCGGCGTGGGTGGTGGCTACACCTTC.

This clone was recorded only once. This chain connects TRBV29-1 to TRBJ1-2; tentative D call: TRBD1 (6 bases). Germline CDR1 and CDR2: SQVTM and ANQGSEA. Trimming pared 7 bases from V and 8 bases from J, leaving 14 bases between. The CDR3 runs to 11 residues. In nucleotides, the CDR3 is TGCAGCGACCAAACAGGGTACGGCTACACCTTC. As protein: CSDQTGYGYTF. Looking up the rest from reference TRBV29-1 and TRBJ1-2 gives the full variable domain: SAVISQKPSRDICQRGTSLTIQCQVDSQVTMMFWYRQQPGQSLTLIATANQGSEATYESGFVIDKFPISRPNLTFSTLTVSNMSPEDSSIYLCSDQTGYGYTFGSGTRLTVV.

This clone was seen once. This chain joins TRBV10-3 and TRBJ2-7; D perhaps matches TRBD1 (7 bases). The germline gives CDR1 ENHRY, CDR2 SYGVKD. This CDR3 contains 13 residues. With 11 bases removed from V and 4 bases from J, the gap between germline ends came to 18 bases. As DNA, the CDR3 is TGTGCCTCCTCCAAGGAGGGGGCTTACGAGCAGTACTTC. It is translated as CASSKEGAYEQYF.

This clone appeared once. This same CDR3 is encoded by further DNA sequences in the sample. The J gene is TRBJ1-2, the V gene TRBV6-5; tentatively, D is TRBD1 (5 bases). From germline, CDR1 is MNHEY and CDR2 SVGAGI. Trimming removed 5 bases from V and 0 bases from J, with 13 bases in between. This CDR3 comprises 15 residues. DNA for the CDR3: TGTGCCAGCAGTCGGGATAGGGGAGCTAACTATGGCTACACCTTC. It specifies CASSRDRGANYGYTF.

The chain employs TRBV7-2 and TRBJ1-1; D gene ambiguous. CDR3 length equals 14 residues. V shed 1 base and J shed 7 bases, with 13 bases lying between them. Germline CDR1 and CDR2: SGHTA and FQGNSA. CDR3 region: CASSLGRRNDEAFF. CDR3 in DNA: TGTGCCAGCAGCTTAGGTCGACGGAATGATGAAGCTTTCTTT.

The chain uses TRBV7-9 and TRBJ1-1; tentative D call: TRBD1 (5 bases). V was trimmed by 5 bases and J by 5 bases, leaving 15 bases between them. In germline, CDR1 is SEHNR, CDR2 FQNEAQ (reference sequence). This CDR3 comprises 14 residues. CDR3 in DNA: TGTGCCAGCAGCCTAACCAGGGAGGCAACTGAAGCTTTCTTT. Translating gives CASSLTREATEAFF.

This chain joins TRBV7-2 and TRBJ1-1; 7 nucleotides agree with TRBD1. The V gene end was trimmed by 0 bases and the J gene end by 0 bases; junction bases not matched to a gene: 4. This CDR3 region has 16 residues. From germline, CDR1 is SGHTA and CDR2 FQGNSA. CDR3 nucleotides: TGTGCCAGCAGCTTAGCAGGGACAGTTATGAACACTGAAGCTTTCTTT. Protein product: CASSLAGTVMNTEAFF.

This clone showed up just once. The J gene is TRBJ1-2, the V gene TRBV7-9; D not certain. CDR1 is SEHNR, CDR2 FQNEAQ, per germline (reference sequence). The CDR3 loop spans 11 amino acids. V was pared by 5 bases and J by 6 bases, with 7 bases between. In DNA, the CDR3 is TGTGCCAGCAGCACCCTTAATGGCTACACCTTC. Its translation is CASSTLNGYTF.

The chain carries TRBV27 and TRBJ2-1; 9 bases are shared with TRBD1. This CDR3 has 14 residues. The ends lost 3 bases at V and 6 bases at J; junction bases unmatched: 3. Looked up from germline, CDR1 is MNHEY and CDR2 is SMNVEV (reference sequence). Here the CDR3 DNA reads TGTGCCAGCAGTTTGTTGGGACAGGGCAATGAGCAGTTCTTC. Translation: CASSLLGQGNEQFF.

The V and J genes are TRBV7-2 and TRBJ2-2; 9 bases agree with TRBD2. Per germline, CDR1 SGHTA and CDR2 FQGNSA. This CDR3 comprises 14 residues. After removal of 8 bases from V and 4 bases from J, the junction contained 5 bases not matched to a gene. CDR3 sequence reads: CASGSGGTTGELFF. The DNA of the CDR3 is TGTGCCAGCGGAAGCGGGGGGACCACCGGGGAGCTGTTTTTT. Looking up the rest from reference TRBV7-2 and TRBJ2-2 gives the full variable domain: GAGVSQSPSNKVTEKGKDVELRCDPISGHTALYWYRQSLGQGLEFLIYFQGNSAPDKSGLPSDRFSAERTGGSVSTLTIQRTQQEDSAVYLCASGSGGTTGELFFGEGSRLTVL.